This T cell receptor beta chain was sequenced in a study of CXCR3-negative and CXCR3-positive naive CD8 T cells. UMI-labeled 5' RACE yielded the TRB cDNA libraries. TCRdb re-analyzed the 5' RACE reads; it lists each CDR3 protein once, without DNA. This sample's table has about 120,000 distinct CDR3 sequences. CDR3 length: 17 amino acids. Remarks on this clonotype: Its target is not known.

Study-level results: Both naive subsets, CXCR3-negative and CXCR3-positive, displayed similar TRBV-TRBJ usage, unlike memory cells. Similar levels of surface CD5 were seen between naive subsets; TCR strength was inferred from TRB CDR3 properties. Against CXCR3-negative naive cells, CXCR3-positive naive cells showed more hydrophobic TRB CDR3s.

The chain has TRBV12-3 or TRBV12-4 and TRBJ2-1; TCRdb proposes TRBD1, but this gene call is untestable without DNA. The sequence was collected from a human donor in good health. Some clones in this sample may be carry-over from other donors' samples. The specimen sequenced was naive CXCR3- CD8+ T cells from blood. Subset meaning: CD45RO-CCR7+CD27+CD95- naive CD8+ T cells lacking CXCR3 (TNR3-). The CDR3 protein is CASSLSHRDRGHNEQFF.